The rows below give T cell receptor beta chains drawn from one sample of a study of blood T cell repertoires in COVID-19. Sequencing used immunoSEQ multiplex PCR; TCRdb keeps in-frame clones, though not all of them. The profile shows about 200,000 clones, around 86% of them singletons. Sequenced input: PBMCs or T cells enriched from blood (not recorded which). The receptor set was obtained from a woman between 45 and 65 years old with acute COVID-19. Each CDR3 is given with its conserved first and last residue. The order of the fields is V gene, J gene, D gene, CDR3 length, clone size, CDR3 DNA, CDR3 protein. The D gene is left open where the match is weak. Clone size is stated in some rows and not others, as once, few, many or a class when expanded.

TRBV28	TRBJ1-3	-	15	-	TGTGCCAGCGGTACAGGACCCTTCTCTGGAAACACCATATATTTT	CASGTGPFSGNTIYF
TRBV19	TRBJ2-2	TRBD1	14	-	TGTGCCAGTGGAGTACAGGGGCACACCGGGGAGCTGTTTTTT	CASGVQGHTGELFF
TRBV24-1	TRBJ2-1	TRBD1	16	-	TGTGCCACCAGTGACCATACAGGGGTCCTCTCCAATGAGCAGTTCTTC	CATSDHTGVLSNEQFF
TRBV7-2	TRBJ1-5	-	14	-	TGTGCCAGCAGCTTCTCAGGGGCCGGTCAGCCCCAGCATTTT	CASSFSGAGQPQHF
TRBV7-2	TRBJ1-1	TRBD1	16	-	TGTGCCAGCAGCTTCGATGTGGGACAGGGGACATCGGAAGCTTTCTTT	CASSFDVGQGTSEAFF
TRBV19	TRBJ1-5	TRBD1	17	-	TGTGCCAGTAGTTCAGGTACCGGGACAGGGACAAATCAGCCCCAGCATTTT	CASSSGTGTGTNQPQHF
TRBV5-5	TRBJ2-5	TRBD2	18	-	TGTGCCAGCAGCTTGGCCGGACTAGCGGGATCAAACCAAGAGACCCAGTACTTC	CASSLAGLAGSNQETQYF
TRBV3-1/TRBV3-2	TRBJ1-2	-	13	-	TGTGCCAGCAGCCGGCTTAGTACAGGGTTCTACACCTTC	CASSRLSTGFYTF
TRBV19	TRBJ1-5	-	14	-	TGTGCCAGTGGGGGCCTATATAGCAATCAGCCCCAGCATTTT	CASGGLYSNQPQHF
TRBV24-1	TRBJ2-3	TRBD1	15	few	TGTGCCACCAGTGGGACAGGAGAACTCACAGATACGCAGTATTTT	CATSGTGELTDTQYF
TRBV28	TRBJ1-1	-	12	-	TGTGCCAGCAGAACCGTCGGTACTGAAGCTTTCTTT	CASRTVGTEAFF
TRBV11-2	TRBJ2-1	-	14	-	TGTGCCAGCAGCTTTAGGGACTCTTACAATGAGCAGTTCTTC	CASSFRDSYNEQFF
TRBV7-2	TRBJ2-1	TRBD2	17	-	TGTGCCAGCAGCCCGGGACTAGCGGGGGGGGTAGACAATGAGCAGTTCTTC	CASSPGLAGGVDNEQFF
TRBV5-1	TRBJ2-7	TRBD1	15	-	TGCGCCAGCAGCCCCCAGGGGGATTCCCCTACGAAGCAGTACTTC	CASSPQGDSPTKQYF
TRBV3-1/TRBV3-2	TRBJ2-3	TRBD2	19	-	TGTGCCAGCAGCCAAGTTCGAACTAGCGGGAGGTCGGCCACAGATACGCAGTATTTT	CASSQVRTSGRSATDTQYF
TRBV7-9	TRBJ2-1	TRBD1	13	-	TGTGCCAGCAGCCTGACAGGGGGCAATGAGCAGTTCTTC	CASSLTGGNEQFF
TRBV4-1	TRBJ2-1	-	15	-	TGCGCCAGCAGCCAAGGGACAGCCAACTACAATGAGCAGTTCTTC	CASSQGTANYNEQFF
TRBV6-5	TRBJ2-1	TRBD1	14	once	TGTGCCAGCAGTCTACCGGGACAGAAGAATGAGCAGTTCTTC	CASSLPGQKNEQFF
TRBV18	TRBJ2-3	-	15	-	TGTGCCAGCTCACCACGCAGTAGCGGAAGAGATACGCAGTATTTT	CASSPRSSGRDTQYF
TRBV18	TRBJ2-3	TRBD2	19	once	TGTGCCAGCTCCGACAGACTAGCGGGAGGGCCAACTAGCACAGATACGCAGTATTTT	CASSDRLAGGPTSTDTQYF
TRBV5-1	TRBJ2-5	TRBD1	14	-	TGCGCCAGCAGCTTGGATGGACAGGGGAGCCCGCGGTACTTC	CASSLDGQGSPRYF
TRBV2	TRBJ2-7	TRBD2	15	-	TGTGCCAGCAGTGAAGTGGCTAGCGGGCACTACGAGCAGTACTTC	CASSEVASGHYEQYF
TRBV11-2	TRBJ1-1	-	15	once	TGTGCCAGCAGCTTAGCAGCAGGGTTGAACACTGAAGCTTTCTTT	CASSLAAGLNTEAFF
TRBV3-1/TRBV3-2	TRBJ1-5	-	14	-	TGTGCCAGCAGCCCAAACAGGGGCAATCAGCCCCAGCATTTT	CASSPNRGNQPQHF
TRBV5-1	TRBJ1-1	TRBD1	14	-	TGCGCCAGCAGCCGTCCCGGGACAGGGCCCGAAGCTTTCTTT	CASSRPGTGPEAFF